Listed below are T cell receptor beta chains from one sample, sequenced in a study of early T cells in non-severe SARS-CoV-2 infection. TCRdb reanalysed the 5' RACE reads using MiXCR and keeps one entry per CDR3 protein. The sample includes fewer than 90,000 distinct CDR3 sequences, around 15% of them seen just once. Specimen: whole blood. These receptors came from an adult who was a healthcare worker with PCR-confirmed SARS-CoV-2 infection or an uninfected control (not recorded which). Each CDR3 is given with its conserved first and last residue. A D gene is named only where the DNA matches it firmly. Size is stated for part of the rows, as once, few or many counts, or as a class when the clone is expanded.

abundance	len	d_gene	v_gene	j_gene	CDR3nt	CDR3aa
many	14	-	TRBV5-1	TRBJ1-5	TGCGCCAGCAGCTCCGGACAGTTCAATCAGCCCCAGCATTTT	CASSSGQFNQPQHF
-	16	TRBD2	TRBV20-1	TRBJ2-5	TGCAGTGCTAGAGCGTCTAGCGGGGGGGCTGGAGAGACCCAGTACTTC	CSARASSGGAGETQYF
many	13	-	TRBV7-9	TRBJ1-1	TGTGCCAGCAGCTTAATACAGAACACTGAAGCTTTCTTT	CASSLIQNTEAFF
few	15	TRBD1	TRBV12-3/TRBV12-4	TRBJ2-2	TGTGCCAGCAGACCTGGGACAGTAATGGCCGGGGAGCTGTTTTTT	CASRPGTVMAGELFF
few	13	-	TRBV7-7	TRBJ2-1	TGTGCCAGCAGCCCGGACTATTTTACTGAGCAGTTCTTC	CASSPDYFTEQFF
-	15	TRBD2	TRBV6-4	TRBJ2-1	TGTGCCAGCAGTGGCAGCGGGGGTAGCTACAATGAGCAGTTCTTC	CASSGSGGSYNEQFF
-	12	-	TRBV20-1	TRBJ2-6	TGCAGTGCTCCGGACAGTGTCAACGTCCTGACTTTC	CSAPDSVNVLTF
-	11	-	TRBV12-3/TRBV12-4	TRBJ1-2	TGTGCCAGCAGTTTAGTGAAGGGCTACACCTTC	CASSLVKGYTF
-	18	TRBD2	TRBV5-4	TRBJ2-2	TGTGCCAGCAGCACCCCCAGGACTAGCGGGGGGGGCGCCGGGGAGCTGTTTTTT	CASSTPRTSGGGAGELFF
few	15	-	TRBV28	TRBJ2-7	TGTGCCAGCAGGGCCCCGGGACTCCTCTCCTACGAGCAGTACTTC	CASRAPGLLSYEQYF
many	16	TRBD2	TRBV4-2	TRBJ2-3	TGTGCCAGCAGCCAGACTAGCGGGGGGGCCGCAGATACGCAGTATTTT	CASSQTSGGAADTQYF
-	15	-	TRBV15	TRBJ1-3	TGTGCCACCAGCAGAGATTCCGAAACTGGAAACACCATATATTTT	CATSRDSETGNTIYF
-	18	-	TRBV3-2	TRBJ2-7	TGTGCCAGCAGGCCCGGTGGGACAGGGATTAGGATACGGGGCGAGCAGTACTTC	CASRPGGTGIRIRGEQYF
few	17	TRBD2	TRBV4-3	TRBJ2-1	TGCGCCAGCAGCCAACATACCGGGACTAGCGGGGGCAATGAGCAGTTCTTC	CASSQHTGTSGGNEQFF
-	16	TRBD1	TRBV11-2	TRBJ2-3	TGTGCCAGCAGACCCCTGATGACAGGGGCTGGAGATACGCAGTATTTT	CASRPLMTGAGDTQYF
many	16	-	TRBV6-2/TRBV6-3	TRBJ1-6	TGTGCCAGCACTACAGGGATGAGCTCCTATAATTCACCCCTCCACTTT	CASTTGMSSYNSPLHF
-	16	TRBD2	TRBV29-1	TRBJ2-1	TGCAGCGTTGAAGGTCTAGCGGGGGTACCTAACAATGAGCAGTTCTTC	CSVEGLAGVPNNEQFF
many	13	-	TRBV7-9	TRBJ2-5	TGTGCCAGCAGCTCGGGAATAGAAGAGACCCAGTACTTC	CASSSGIEETQYF
few	14	-	TRBV7-8	TRBJ2-2	TGTGCCAGCAGCCCATCGGGTCTACCCGGGGAGCTGTTTTTT	CASSPSGLPGELFF
few	14	-	TRBV7-2	TRBJ1-5	TGTGCCAGCAGCTTAGCCCCCGAGAGTAGGCCCCAGCATTTT	CASSLAPESRPQHF
-	14	-	TRBV2	TRBJ1-6	TGTGCCAGCAGTGATGGGGGGAGGACTTCACCCCTCCACTTT	CASSDGGRTSPLHF
-	17	TRBD1	TRBV20-1	TRBJ1-2	TGCAGTGCTAGTCTGAGGGACAGGGAGCGTGGAAACTATGGCTACACCTTC	CSASLRDRERGNYGYTF
few	16	TRBD2	TRBV29-1	TRBJ2-3	TGCAGCGTTGAAGGACCTAGCGGGGGGGATACAGATACGCAGTATTTT	CSVEGPSGGDTDTQYF
once	15	TRBD2	TRBV9	TRBJ2-2	TGTGCCAGCAGCGCGGCTAGCGGGGGCACCGGGGAGCTGTTTTTT	CASSAASGGTGELFF
-	16	TRBD1	TRBV6-6	TRBJ1-1	TGTGCCAGCAGTTACTGGGACAGGGTTGGAAACACTGAAGCTTTCTTT	CASSYWDRVGNTEAFF
-	12	TRBD1	TRBV29-1	TRBJ2-7	TGCAGCGTTCAGACAGGGGACGACCTCCAGTACTTC	CSVQTGDDLQYF
many	11	-	TRBV20-1	TRBJ1-4	TGCAGTTGCCCACATAATGAAAAACTGTTTTTT	CSCPHNEKLFF
few	11	-	TRBV29-1	TRBJ2-3	TGCAGCATGAGAGGAGCAGATACGCAGTATTTT	CSMRGADTQYF
-	15	-	TRBV7-2	TRBJ2-5	TGTGCCAGCAGCTTTTTGGGCAACATACAAGAGACCCAGTACTTC	CASSFLGNIQETQYF
-	16	TRBD2	TRBV4-1	TRBJ2-3	TGCGCCAGCAGCCCCGCCTCTAGCGGGGGGACAGATACGCAGTATTTT	CASSPASSGGTDTQYF
-	14	-	TRBV30	TRBJ1-1	TGTGCCTGGAGTGTACTACGTCGGGGCACTGAAGCTTTCTTT	CAWSVLRRGTEAFF
-	14	-	TRBV20-1	TRBJ1-5	TGCAGTGCTAGTCCGGAGCCTACAGCACAGCCCCAGCATTTT	CSASPEPTAQPQHF
few	13	-	TRBV29-1	TRBJ2-3	TGCAGCGTTGCGACCGCAGGCACAGATACGCAGTATTTT	CSVATAGTDTQYF
many	15	TRBD1	TRBV7-9	TRBJ2-1	TGTGCCAGCAGCTTAGAACTCCAGGGGGTTAGCGAGCAGTTCTTC	CASSLELQGVSEQFF
-	16	-	TRBV7-8	TRBJ1-3	TGTGCCTGCAGCTTATGGCCTCTTTTCCTTGGAAACACCATATATTTT	CACSLWPLFLGNTIYF
-	14	-	TRBV9	TRBJ2-3	TGTGCCAGCAGCCCTGGTTACAGTATCGATACGCAGTATTTT	CASSPGYSIDTQYF
many	16	-	TRBV4-3	TRBJ1-6	TGCGCCAGCAGCCAAGGTGCTCAGGGGTCAAATTCACCCCTCCACTTT	CASSQGAQGSNSPLHF
few	15	-	TRBV9	TRBJ1-5	TGTGCCAGCAGCGTAGGGGTTAGTAGCAATCAGCCCCAGCATTTT	CASSVGVSSNQPQHF
few	13	-	TRBV29-1	TRBJ2-7	TGCAGCGTTACAGGGGAGGTATCCTACGAGCAGTACTTC	CSVTGEVSYEQYF
few	16	-	TRBV5-1	TRBJ1-6	TGCGCCAGCAGCTTGAGGGAACCCTCCTATAATTCACCCCTCCACTTT	CASSLREPSYNSPLHF
-	15	TRBD1	TRBV5-6	TRBJ2-2	TGTGCCAGCAGCCGGGGACAGGCTAACACCGGGGAGCTGTTTTTT	CASSRGQANTGELFF
many	14	-	TRBV20-1	TRBJ2-1	TGCAGTGCTAGAATGGGACCCCTCTACAATGAGCAGTTCTTC	CSARMGPLYNEQFF
-	14	-	TRBV20-1	TRBJ1-1	TGCAGTGCTAGAGATGCCACCATAAACACTGAAGCTTTCTTT	CSARDATINTEAFF
few	15	-	TRBV13	TRBJ1-1	TGTGCCAGCAGCAACCGTGATCAGGGAATCACTGAAGCTTTCTTT	CASSNRDQGITEAFF
-	13	-	TRBV4-3	TRBJ1-1	TGCGCCAGCAGCCGTTTAATGAACACTGAAGCTTTCTTT	CASSRLMNTEAFF
-	16	TRBD2	TRBV27	TRBJ2-5	TGTGCCAGCAGTCCCTGGCCTAGCGGGTACCAAGAGACCCAGTACTTC	CASSPWPSGYQETQYF
-	14	-	TRBV29-1	TRBJ2-2	TGCAGCGTTGAAGTAGGCAGGGGTACCGGGGAGCTGTTTTTT	CSVEVGRGTGELFF
few	14	TRBD1	TRBV12-3/TRBV12-4	TRBJ1-1	TGTGCCAGCAGCACGACAGGGCGGAACACTGAAGCTTTCTTT	CASSTTGRNTEAFF
-	14	TRBD1	TRBV20-1	TRBJ1-3	TGCAGTGCTAGTAAACAGGGGATCGGAAACACCATATATTTT	CSASKQGIGNTIYF
few	15	-	TRBV5-1	TRBJ2-3	TGCGCCAGCAGCCCATGGGGGAGCGGGACAGATACGCAGTATTTT	CASSPWGSGTDTQYF
-	12	-	TRBV29-1	TRBJ2-3	TGCAGCGTTGAGTCGGGGTCAGATACGCAGTATTTT	CSVESGSDTQYF
many	16	-	TRBV2	TRBJ1-3	TGTGCCAGCAGTGTAGCCCTCCCCGCCTCTGGAAACACCATATATTTT	CASSVALPASGNTIYF
-	17	TRBD1	TRBV13	TRBJ2-1	TGTGCCAGCAGCGCCCCCCGGGGACAGAGCTCCTACAATGAGCAGTTCTTC	CASSAPRGQSSYNEQFF